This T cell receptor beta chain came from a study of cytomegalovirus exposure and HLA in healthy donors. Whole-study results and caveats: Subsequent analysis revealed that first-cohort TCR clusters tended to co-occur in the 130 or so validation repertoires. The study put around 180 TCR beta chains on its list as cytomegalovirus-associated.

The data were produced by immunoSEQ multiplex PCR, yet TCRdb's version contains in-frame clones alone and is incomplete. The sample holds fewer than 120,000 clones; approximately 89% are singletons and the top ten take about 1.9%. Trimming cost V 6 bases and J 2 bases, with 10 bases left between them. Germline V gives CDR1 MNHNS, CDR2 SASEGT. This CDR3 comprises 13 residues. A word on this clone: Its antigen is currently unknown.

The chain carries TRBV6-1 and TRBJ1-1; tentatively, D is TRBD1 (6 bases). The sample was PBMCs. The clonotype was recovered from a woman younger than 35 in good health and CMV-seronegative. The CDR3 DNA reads TGTGCCAGCAGATGGACAGTTAACACTGAAGCTTTCTTT. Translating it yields CASRWTVNTEAFF.